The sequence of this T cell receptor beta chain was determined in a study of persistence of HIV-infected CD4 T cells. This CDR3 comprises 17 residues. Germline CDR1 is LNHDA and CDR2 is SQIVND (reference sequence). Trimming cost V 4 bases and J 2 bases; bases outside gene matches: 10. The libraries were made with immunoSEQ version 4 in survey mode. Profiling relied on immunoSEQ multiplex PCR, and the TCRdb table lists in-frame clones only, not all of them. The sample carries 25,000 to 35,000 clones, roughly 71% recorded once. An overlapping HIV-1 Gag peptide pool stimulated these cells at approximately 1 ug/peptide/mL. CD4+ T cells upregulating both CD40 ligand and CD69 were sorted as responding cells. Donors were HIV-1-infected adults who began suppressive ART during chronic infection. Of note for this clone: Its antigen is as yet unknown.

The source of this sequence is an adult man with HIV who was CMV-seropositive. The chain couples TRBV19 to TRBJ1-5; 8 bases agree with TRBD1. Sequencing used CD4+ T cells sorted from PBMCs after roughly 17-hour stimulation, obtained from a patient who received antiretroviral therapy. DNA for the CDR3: TGTGCCAGTAGTACCTATCAGGGGGCAATAGGCAATCAGCCCCAGCATTTT. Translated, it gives CASSTYQGAIGNQPQHF. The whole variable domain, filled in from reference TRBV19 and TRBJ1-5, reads DGGITQSPKYLFRKEGQNVTLSCEQNLNHDAMYWYRQDPGQGLRLIYYSQIVNDFQKGDIAEGYSVSREKKESFPLTVTSAQKNPTAFYLCASSTYQGAIGNQPQHFGDGTRLSIL.